These 9 T cell receptor beta chains originate from one sample sequenced in a study of shared clonotypes between healthy human individuals. Some clones are missing from TCRdb's copy, which holds only in-frame ones; the method was immunoSEQ multiplex PCR. Among under 1,900,000 clones listed, about 98.5% were seen once. Sequences were obtained from naive CD4+ T cells sorted from blood. Subset defined: CD45RA+ positively selected. These receptors were obtained from a man aged 25-45 years in good health.

The genes are TRBV20-1 and TRBJ1-1; D is unresolved. CDR1 and CDR2 (germline): DFQATT, SNEGSKA (reference sequence). The germline V and J ends were trimmed by 4 bases and 6 bases, with 0 bases remaining between them. The CDR3 is 8 amino acids. The CDR3 loop is CSATEAFF. The CDR3 bases are TGCAGTGCTACTGAAGCTTTCTTT.

The chain combines TRBV4-3 with TRBJ1-1; D possibly corresponds to TRBD1 (6 bases). The germline CDR1 and CDR2 sequences are LGHNA and YSLEER. The CDR3 totals 13 residues. Trimming pared 3 bases from V and 10 bases from J, leaving 15 bases between. CDR3 nucleotide sequence: TGCGCCAGCAGCCAGTACAGGGAGATGGGAGCTTTCTTT. Translating it yields CASSQYREMGAFF.

CDR3 DNA: TGTGCCAGCACCCTAGGGACAGGGGCGTACGAGCAGTACTTC. It specifies CASTLGTGAYEQYF. V and J are TRBV6-6 and TRBJ2-7; 10 bases fit TRBD1. The CDR3 contains 14 residues. The V and J ends lost 7 bases and 4 bases, in that order; junction bases with no gene match: 7. Germline-derived CDR1 and CDR2 are MNHNY and SVGAGI (reference sequence).

About this clone: No conserved phenylalanine or tryptophan ends this CDR3, so it is likely a read error. It is unclear where the CDR3 begins or ends on the DNA, so no DNA is shown, and the CDR3 is as TCRdb lists it. This chain joins TRBV7-9 and TRBJ2-3; the table names TRBD1, a call not compared with the DNA. The CDR3 has 13 residues if both end residues are counted. CDR1 and CDR2 from the germline V gene are SEHNR and FQNEAQ (reference sequence). The CDR3: CASSLVGQGALLV.

The J gene is TRBJ1-1, the V gene TRBV5-5; D not certain. This CDR3 contains 14 residues. The V gene lost 3 bases and the J gene lost 4 bases, with 13 bases spanning the gap. The germline gives CDR1 SGHKS, CDR2 YYEKEE (reference sequence). For the CDR3, the DNA is TGTGCCAGCAGCTCAATCGGAGGGTTCACTGAAGCTTTCTTT. Protein: CASSSIGGFTEAFF.

The J gene is TRBJ1-2, the V gene TRBV7-8; 10 bases are shared with TRBD1. This CDR3 spans 18 amino acids. The ends lost 5 bases at V and 4 bases at J; junction bases unmatched: 16. From germline, CDR1 is SGHVS and CDR2 FQNEAQ. The CDR3 DNA sequence: TGTGCCAGCAGCCAAATCCGGGACAGGGGCCAGTCAACCTATGGCTACACCTTC. Amino acids: CASSQIRDRGQSTYGYTF.

The rearrangement links TRBV11-2 to TRBJ2-3, with 8 bases matching TRBD2. The CDR3 is made up of 19 amino acids. CDR1 SGHAT and CDR2 FQNNGV come from the germline V gene. The trim removed 5 bases at V and 0 bases at J, leaving 16 bases unmatched. CDR3 protein: CASSRRAGARPSSTDTQYF. The DNA for the CDR3 is TGTGCCAGCAGCCGGAGAGCGGGAGCCCGGCCTTCTAGCACAGATACGCAGTATTTT. Full variable domain (rest looked up from reference TRBV11-2 and TRBJ2-3): EAGVAQSPRYKIIEKRQSVAFWCNPISGHATLYWYQQILGQGPKLLIQFQNNGVVDDSQLPKDRFSAERLKGVDSTLKIQPAKLEDSAVYLCASSRRAGARPSSTDTQYFGPGTRLTVL.

Concerning this clone: Other DNA sequences from this sample encode an identical CDR3 as well. The gene calls are TRBV5-1 and TRBJ2-3; no clear D. This CDR3 comprises 13 residues. V was pared by 2 bases and J by 2 bases, with 6 bases between. Germline loops: CDR1 SGHRS, CDR2 YFSETQ. The DNA of the CDR3 is TGCGCCAGCAGCTTTAGTCCCACAGATACGCAGTATTTT. The encoded protein is CASSFSPTDTQYF.

The chain joins TRBV5-8 to TRBJ2-6; D is uncertain. Per germline, CDR1 SGHTS and CDR2 YDEGEE. This CDR3 has 16 residues. V was cut by 1 base and J by 0 bases, with 8 bases left in between. The chain's CDR3 is CASSLQPDSGANVLTF. DNA for the CDR3: TGTGCCAGCAGCTTGCAGCCAGACTCTGGGGCCAACGTCCTGACTTTC.